Shown below are 30 T cell receptor beta chains from a single sample sequenced in a study of vaccination and CD4 T cells after COVID-19 (dated by TCRdb to between 2021 and 2024). Antigens for these TCRs are unknown. The library was built by means of PCR. Sequencer: Illumina iSeq 100. TCR sequencing of DNA from cultured CD4+ T cells used the Oncomine TCR Beta short-read assay at the Johns Hopkins FTIC core. The public reads were reanalyzed by TCRdb: fastp trimming at Q25, MiXCR alignment, in-frame beta chains only. Entries are consolidated by CDR3 protein sequence, retaining the most common genes and DNA. This sample holds under 20,000 distinct CDR3 sequences; 35% to 50% were observed only once. Roughly 5.5% of the sample lies in the top ten. The label giving this sample's treatment or condition can be read as: approximately 9-day PBMC culture with coronavirus spike peptide pools or control peptides (ViraFEST assay).

The sequencing used CD4+ T cells from blood, cultured in vitro, collected before SARS-CoV-2 vaccination. All receptors derive from a human donor who had recovered from COVID-19.

The chain employs TRBV6-2 or TRBV6-3 and TRBJ2-1; 12 bases line up with TRBD2. This CDR3 spans 15 amino acids. The V gene end was trimmed by 5 bases and the J gene end by 4 bases; junction bases not matched to a gene: 3. The germline V gene encodes CDR1 MNHEY and CDR2 SVGEGT. Here the CDR3 DNA reads TGTGCCAGCAGTGAGGGACTAGCGGGTTACAATGAGCAGTTCTTC. This gives the protein CASSEGLAGYNEQFF.

This clonotype was detected only a few times. The J gene is TRBJ1-5, the V gene TRBV27; possibly TRBD1 for D (5 bases). Deletions cut 8 bases from V and 2 bases from J, with 13 bases between. CDR3 length equals 14 residues. Germline V gives CDR1 MNHEY, CDR2 SMNVEV (reference sequence). Written as DNA, the CDR3 is TGTGCCAGCCTAACGCAGGGTTGCAATCAGCCCCAGCATTTT. Its protein product is CASLTQGCNQPQHF.

As to this clonotype: This sequence may be a read error, since a much larger clone differs from it by one base. This rearrangement joins TRBV20-1 to TRBJ1-6; D unclear. Looked up from germline, CDR1 is DFQATT and CDR2 is SNEGSKA (reference sequence). Trimming removed 0 bases from V and 3 bases from J, with 9 bases in between. The CDR3 length is 15 residues. The DNA of the CDR3 is TGCAGTGCTAGAGATCAGCAGATCTATAATTCACCCCTCCACTTT. It codes for CSARDQQIYNSPLHF.

The gene calls are TRBV4-1 and TRBJ2-7, with a tentative D call TRBD2 (6 bases). Trimming removed 1 base from V and 6 bases from J, with 16 bases in between. Germline CDR1 and CDR2: MGHRA and YSYEKL. The CDR3 is 15 amino acids. CDR3 amino acids: CASSQVGRGAIEQYF. The CDR3 nucleotides are TGCGCCAGCAGCCAAGTTGGGCGCGGGGCGATCGAGCAGTACTTC.

This clonotype showed up just a few times. The chain has TRBV7-2 and TRBJ2-7; 8 bases are a match to TRBD2. The CDR3 contains 15 residues. V shed 5 bases, J shed 4 bases, and the junction held 10 bases outside the gene matches. Germline loops: CDR1 SGHTA, CDR2 FQGNSA. The CDR3 sequence: CASSADSGESYEQYF. CDR3 coding DNA: TGTGCCAGCAGCGCCGATAGCGGGGAAAGTTACGAGCAGTACTTC.

This clonotype was seen a few times. This chain joins TRBV6-1 and TRBJ1-2, with no clear D. The germline V gene has CDR1 MNHNS and CDR2 SASEGT. The CDR3 sequence is 12 residues long. V lost 6 bases to trimming and J lost 7 bases, with 12 bases between them. As DNA, the CDR3 is TGTGCCAGCAGATCCTTTACGGCTGGCTACACCTTC. Amino acid sequence: CASRSFTAGYTF.

This chain connects TRBV19 to TRBJ1-5; tentative D call: TRBD1 (6 bases). V was clipped by 6 bases and J by 7 bases, with 13 bases between them. The germline gives CDR1 LNHDA, CDR2 SQIVND (reference sequence). This CDR3 region has 13 residues. CDR3 in DNA: TGTGCCAGTAGCGACAGGTACGACCAGCCCCAGCATTTT. Encoded protein: CASSDRYDQPQHF.

This clonotype showed up just a few times. The chain is built from TRBV7-9 and TRBJ1-1, with TRBD1 as a possible D gene (5 bases). The germline V gene has CDR1 SEHNR and CDR2 FQNEAQ (reference sequence). This CDR3 is built from 14 residues. V lost 1 base to trimming and J lost 5 bases, with 11 bases between them. In nucleotides, the CDR3 is TGTGCCAGCAGCTTAGGTGCAGGGAGGACTGAAGCTTTCTTT. Protein: CASSLGAGRTEAFF.

The genes are TRBV7-2 and TRBJ1-5, with TRBD1 matching 7 bases. Germline CDR1 SGHTA, CDR2 FQGNSA. The junction had 4 bases not matched to a gene; V was cut back by 4 bases and J by 7 bases. The length of the CDR3 is 13 residues. CDR3 residues: CASSYRGQQPQHF. The CDR3 DNA is TGTGCCAGCAGCTACAGGGGCCAGCAGCCCCAGCATTTT. Variable domain in full (rest from reference TRBV7-2 and TRBJ1-5): GAGVSQSPSNKVTEKGKDVELRCDPISGHTALYWYRQSLGQGLEFLIYFQGNSAPDKSGLPSDRFSAERTGGSVSTLTIQRTQQEDSAVYLCASSYRGQQPQHFGDGTRLSIL.

The DNA of the CDR3 is TGTGCCAGTTCATGGGACGCCGAAAGGATCAATTCACCCCTCCACTTT. Its translation: CASSWDAERINSPLHF. The chain joins TRBV6-1 to TRBJ1-6; weak D call: TRBD1 (5 bases). The CDR3 is 16 amino acids. With 9 bases removed from V and 7 bases from J, the gap between germline ends came to 22 bases. CDR1 MNHNS and CDR2 SASEGT come from the germline V gene.

This clonotype was seen only a few times. The rearrangement links TRBV20-1 to TRBJ1-1; 12 positions match TRBD1. The V segment lost 5 bases and the J segment 6 bases; nucleotides outside the gene matches: 4. The CDR3 runs 13 residues. Per the germline V gene, CDR1 is DFQATT and CDR2 is SNEGSKA (reference sequence). The CDR3 loop reads CSAPGQGASEAFF. The CDR3 region has the DNA TGCAGTGCTCCGGGACAGGGGGCGTCTGAAGCTTTCTTT.

The chain uses TRBV7-9 and TRBJ2-1, with 9 bases fitting TRBD1. The germline V gene encodes CDR1 SEHNR and CDR2 FQNEAQ (reference sequence). Unmatched junction bases numbered 5, after V lost 3 bases and J lost 5 bases. CDR3 size: 15 residues. Here the CDR3 DNA reads TGTGCCAGCAGCTTCGGGGGACAGGGAGACAATGAGCAGTTCTTC. It specifies CASSFGGQGDNEQFF.

This clonotype has more than one count but fewer than ten. The chain combines TRBV6-2 or TRBV6-3 with TRBJ1-6; D uncertain. The CDR3 totals 15 residues. Trimming stripped 0 bases from V and 7 bases from J, with 10 bases between. The germline V gene encodes CDR1 MNHEY and CDR2 SVGEGT. The CDR3 loop reads CASSYSPVLNSPLHF. CDR3 coding DNA: TGTGCCAGCAGTTACTCACCGGTTCTCAATTCACCCCTCCACTTT.

The chain joins TRBV19 to TRBJ1-1, with no clear D. V was trimmed by 4 bases and J by 0 bases, leaving 6 bases between them. The germline V gene has CDR1 LNHDA and CDR2 SQIVND (reference sequence). The CDR3 runs 13 residues. CDR3 sequence reads: CASSSRMNTEAFF. The CDR3 DNA reads TGTGCCAGTAGTAGCAGGATGAACACTGAAGCTTTCTTT.

A word on this clonotype: At one end, the junction sequence differs from germline, possibly due to a read error. The rearrangement uses TRBV2 and TRBJ2-7; 11 bases match TRBD1. The CDR3 covers 13 residues. Per germline, CDR1 SNHLY and CDR2 FYNNEI. CDR3 sequence: CASSDRWDRGIHF. CDR3 DNA sequence: TGTGCCAGCAGTGATCGATGGGACAGGGGGATTCACTTC.

The rearrangement links TRBV20-1 to TRBJ2-1; no clear D gene. V gave up 2 bases and J gave up 2 bases, with 13 bases separating them. The germline V gene has CDR1 DFQATT and CDR2 SNEGSKA (reference sequence). This CDR3 has 15 residues. CDR3 in DNA: TGCAGTGCTAGATTAAAGCCGCAAGCCTACAATGAGCAGTTCTTC. It codes for CSARLKPQAYNEQFF.

The chain recombines TRBV4-2 with TRBJ2-5, with TRBD1 matching 7 bases. This CDR3 region has 18 residues. The germline V gene encodes CDR1 LGHNA and CDR2 YNFKEQ. V shed 1 base, J shed 0 bases, and the junction held 11 bases outside the gene matches. CDR3 protein: CASSQGDSFNPNQETQYF. The CDR3 DNA reads as TGTGCCAGCAGCCAAGGGGACAGCTTTAACCCGAACCAAGAGACCCAGTACTTC.

Only one count was recorded for this clonotype. The rearrangement joins TRBV19 to TRBJ1-5, with D perhaps TRBD1 (6 bases). CDR1 is LNHDA, CDR2 SQIVND, per germline (reference sequence). The V end lost 6 bases, the J end lost 0 bases, and 9 bases lay between the germline ends. The CDR3 extends over 14 amino acids. CDR3 bases: TGTGCCAGTAGGGGGGACATTAGCAATCAGCCCCAGCATTTT. Its translation is CASRGDISNQPQHF.

This CDR3 reads CSARDKAEMIYF. The CDR3 DNA reads as TGCAGTGCTAGAGATAAGGCTGAGATGATATATTTT. The rearrangement joins TRBV20-1 to TRBJ1-3; no firm D call. The germline V gene has CDR1 DFQATT and CDR2 SNEGSKA (reference sequence). This CDR3 is 12 amino acids long. Trimming stripped 0 bases from V and 13 bases from J, with 13 bases between.

A few counts support this clonotype. The rearrangement uses TRBV7-2 and TRBJ2-3; D tentatively reads TRBD1 or TRBD2 (5 bases each). V dropped 4 bases and J dropped 0 bases, with 11 bases sitting between them. Germline lookup yields CDR1 SGHTA and CDR2 FQGNSA. This CDR3 is built from 15 residues. CDR3 DNA sequence: TGTGCCAGCAGCTCGGGACCCGCAAGCACAGATACGCAGTATTTT. Its translation: CASSSGPASTDTQYF.

This clonotype has a handful of counts. This chain connects TRBV20-1 to TRBJ1-1; a possible D gene is TRBD1 (5 bases). CDR1 DFQATT and CDR2 SNEGSKA come from the germline V gene (reference sequence). Trimming took 5 bases from V and 5 from J, leaving 12 bases between them. The CDR3 runs to 12 residues. The DNA for the CDR3 is TGCAGTGCTGCCCGGAGGGGAACTGAAGCTTTCTTT. Its protein product is CSAARRGTEAFF.

The CDR3 coding sequence is TGCGCCAGCAGCGCGGACCGCAATAACTATGGCTACACCTTC. Residues: CASSADRNNYGYTF. The J gene is TRBJ1-2, the V gene TRBV5-1; the D is unclear. Germline CDR1 SGHRS, CDR2 YFSETQ. This CDR3 contains 14 residues. V lost 4 bases and J lost 1, with 11 bases in between.

This clonotype was seen a handful of times. The V call is TRBV7-6, the J call TRBJ2-7; perhaps TRBD2 as D (7 bases). The CDR3 spans 13 residues. V gave up 1 base and J gave up 6 bases, with 10 bases separating them. Per the germline V gene, CDR1 is SGHVS and CDR2 is FNYEAQ. CDR3 sequence: CASSLGGGGEQYF. The CDR3 DNA is TGTGCCAGCAGCTTAGGCGGGGGCGGCGAGCAGTACTTC. Complete variable domain (other parts from reference TRBV7-6 and TRBJ2-7): GAGVSQSPRYKVTKRGQDVALRCDPISGHVSLYWYRQALGQGPEFLTYFNYEAQQDKSGLPNDRFSAERPEGSISTLTIQRTEQRDSAMYRCASSLGGGGEQYFGPGTRLTVT.

The rearrangement uses TRBV19 and TRBJ1-1; unclear D gene. There are 14 residues in the CDR3. V was shortened by 2 bases and J by 1 base, with 8 bases between the two germline ends. Per the germline V gene, CDR1 is LNHDA and CDR2 is SQIVND (reference sequence). CDR3 amino acids: CASSIMPPNTEAFF. CDR3 DNA: TGTGCCAGTAGTATAATGCCTCCGAACACTGAAGCTTTCTTT.

The genes are TRBV6-1 and TRBJ2-7, with 8 bases lining up with TRBD1. J lost 11 bases, V lost 6 bases, and 15 bases had no gene match. The CDR3 is made up of 14 amino acids. Germline V gene sequence: CDR1 MNHNS, CDR2 SASEGT. The CDR3 loop reads CASSRGQGASAKYF. The DNA of the CDR3 is TGTGCCAGCAGCCGAGGACAGGGTGCCTCTGCGAAGTACTTC.

The sample holds a few counts of this clonotype. The chain couples TRBV7-9 to TRBJ1-2; D is ambiguous. Germline V CDR1 and CDR2: SEHNR, FQNEAQ (reference sequence). The CDR3 extends over 16 amino acids. Trimming cost V 5 bases and J 4 bases, with 20 bases left between them. CDR3 in amino acids: CASSPSRGRHGYGYTF. The CDR3 bases are TGTGCCAGCAGCCCCTCCCGCGGGAGGCACGGCTATGGCTACACCTTC.

The V and J genes are TRBV5-1 and TRBJ1-2, with D maybe TRBD1 (5 bases). Trimming removed 1 base from V and 6 bases from J, with 25 bases in between. The CDR3 sequence is 18 residues long. The V gene's germline CDR1 is SGHRS and CDR2 YFSETQ. The CDR3: CASSLRPGQDNTGHGYTF. The CDR3 nucleotides read TGCGCCAGCAGCTTGAGGCCCGGGCAAGACAATACAGGTCATGGCTACACCTTC. Full variable domain (missing parts from reference TRBV5-1 and TRBJ1-2): KAGVTQTPRYLIKTRGQQVTLSCSPISGHRSVSWYQQTPGQGLQFLFEYFSETQRNKGNFPGRFSGRQFSNSRSEMNVSTLELGDSALYLCASSLRPGQDNTGHGYTFGSGTRLTVV.

This clonotype is categorized as large (0.1 to 1%). The rearrangement uses TRBV20-1 and TRBJ2-5; no reliable D call. The CDR3 contains 12 residues. Trimming stripped 3 bases from V and 5 bases from J, with 10 bases between. CDR1 is DFQATT and CDR2 is SNEGSKA in the germline V gene (reference sequence). CDR3 sequence: CSARPQAETQYF. The CDR3 DNA reads as TGCAGTGCTAGGCCGCAGGCCGAGACCCAGTACTTC.

This clonotype came up a few times. This rearrangement joins TRBV25-1 to TRBJ2-1; D is uncertain. The CDR3 is 11 residues long. V lost 4 bases and J 9 bases, leaving 7 bases between the germline ends. Germline V CDR1 and CDR2: MGHDK, SYGVNS. CDR3 DNA: TGTGCCAGCAGTGCAGTGAGTGAGCAGTTCTTC. It translates to CASSAVSEQFF.

The gene calls are TRBV19 and TRBJ1-6, with TRBD1 as a possible D gene (5 bases). CDR3 length equals 16 residues. V shed 6 bases and J shed 0 bases, with 12 bases lying between them. Germline V gene lookup returns CDR1 LNHDA and CDR2 SQIVND (reference sequence). The DNA for the CDR3 is TGTGCCAGTAGAGGGGAGAGAAGCTCCTATAATTCACCCCTCCACTTT. This sequence encodes CASRGERSSYNSPLHF.